Listed below are T cell receptor beta chains from one sample, sequenced in a study of T cells after yellow fever vaccination. TCRdb analysed the 5' RACE reads with MiXCR anew, one entry per CDR3 protein. There are some 600,000 distinct CDR3 sequences in the sample; 17% occur only once, and 15% to 20% lies in the top ten. This sample comprised PBMCs, obtained 5 days after the first yellow fever vaccination. All receptors derive from a man younger than 35 who received the YFV17D yellow fever vaccine. CDR3s include the opening cysteine and the closing phenylalanine or tryptophan. The D gene is left open where the match is weak. Rows give clone size only sometimes, using once, few, many, or a class for an expanded clone.

J,D,V,size,CDR3,DNA
TRBJ2-5,TRBD2,TRBV3-1,.,CASSQEGFGSGGALETQYF,TGTGCCAGCAGCCAAGAGGGATTCGGAAGCGGGGGGGCCTTGGAGACCCAGTACTTC
TRBJ2-3,.,TRBV3-1,few,CASSQVYTTDTQYF,TGTGCCAGCAGCCAAGTCTATACCACAGATACGCAGTATTTT
TRBJ2-1,.,TRBV7-7,.,CASSLGVSPPNEQFF,TGTGCCAGCAGCTTAGGCGTCAGCCCCCCCAATGAGCAGTTCTTC
TRBJ2-7,.,TRBV27,few,CASSLGPAAYEQYF,TGTGCCAGCAGTTTAGGACCGGCGGCCTACGAGCAGTACTTC
TRBJ2-6,.,TRBV3-1,few,CASSQLGGANVLTF,TGTGCCAGCAGCCAATTAGGTGGGGCCAACGTCCTGACTTTC
TRBJ1-3,.,TRBV6-1,.,CASREVGSENTIYF,TGTGCCAGCCGGGAAGTCGGTTCCGAAAACACCATATATTTT
TRBJ2-3,.,TRBV21-1,few,CASGGTGVRLSTDTQYF,TGTGCCAGCGGTGGGACAGGGGTGAGACTAAGCACAGATACGCAGTATTTT
TRBJ2-3,.,TRBV7-8,once,CASSLGQPWGDTQYF,TGTGCCAGCAGCTTAGGGCAGCCCTGGGGCGATACGCAGTATTTT
TRBJ2-7,.,TRBV20-1,.,CSVGRDASYEQYF,TGCAGTGTCGGACGGGACGCATCCTACGAGCAGTACTTC
TRBJ1-4,.,TRBV4-3,few,CASSHRGDRWGGEKLFF,TGCGCCAGCAGCCACCGCGGGGATCGGTGGGGCGGGGAAAAACTGTTTTTT
TRBJ1-2,TRBD1,TRBV5-1,many,CASSPNRGTNYGYTF,TGCGCCAGCAGCCCGAACAGGGGGACCAACTATGGCTACACCTTC
TRBJ2-1,.,TRBV5-1,.,CASSLNPGLNEQFF,TGCGCCAGCAGCTTAAACCCAGGTCTCAATGAGCAGTTCTTC
TRBJ1-1,.,TRBV5-1,.,CASSLVEGSGAFF,TGCGCCAGCAGCTTGGTCGAGGGATCGGGGGCTTTCTTT
TRBJ1-1,.,TRBV29-1,few,CSVVSPSAEAFF,TGCAGCGTTGTTTCCCCGTCAGCTGAAGCTTTCTTT
TRBJ2-2,.,TRBV5-4,.,CASSLGTFTGELFF,TGTGCCAGCAGCTTGGGGACTTTTACCGGGGAGCTGTTTTTT
TRBJ2-3,TRBD2,TRBV12-3/TRBV12-4,many,CASSLASGGGDTQYF,TGTGCCAGCAGTTTGGCTAGCGGGGGTGGAGATACGCAGTATTTT
TRBJ2-3,.,TRBV20-1,.,CSATDPGRMADTQYF,TGCAGTGCTACAGACCCGGGGAGGATGGCAGATACGCAGTATTTT
TRBJ2-2,.,TRBV11-1,.,CASSLGTAWRRRGSTGELFF,TGTGCCAGCAGCTTAGGCACCGCGTGGAGACGCCGGGGGAGCACCGGGGAGCTGTTTTTT
TRBJ2-7,.,TRBV7-8,few,CASSFQSSYEQYF,TGTGCCAGCAGCTTCCAGAGCTCCTACGAGCAGTACTTC
TRBJ2-3,.,TRBV7-2,.,CASSSGLNTQYF,TGTGCCAGCAGCTCGGGACTGAATACGCAGTATTTT
TRBJ2-1,.,TRBV5-5,few,CASSGRDFEQFF,TGTGCCAGCAGCGGCAGGGATTTTGAGCAGTTCTTC
TRBJ1-5,.,TRBV7-2,.,CASSLSWNQPQHF,TGTGCCAGCAGCTTATCCTGGAATCAGCCCCAGCATTTT
TRBJ2-5,.,TRBV4-1,.,CASSQESSAFKYQETQYF,TGCGCCAGCAGCCAAGAAAGTTCGGCTTTCAAGTACCAAGAGACCCAGTACTTC
TRBJ2-3,.,TRBV28,few,CASTDGAADTQYF,TGTGCCAGCACTGACGGGGCGGCAGATACGCAGTATTTT
TRBJ1-1,TRBD1,TRBV7-9,few,CASSPQTGFPKAFF,TGTGCCAGCAGCCCCCAGACAGGGTTCCCCAAAGCTTTCTTT
TRBJ2-5,.,TRBV6-2/TRBV6-3,.,CASTPPSDETQYF,TGTGCCAGCACTCCTCCTTCCGACGAGACCCAGTACTTC
TRBJ1-5,.,TRBV6-5,few,CASSYSGGGSNQPQHF,TGTGCCAGCAGTTACTCGGGGGGTGGGAGCAATCAGCCCCAGCATTTT